The rows below give T cell receptor beta chains drawn from one sample of a study of post-analysis software for immune sequencing data. Each CDR3 protein is one row after TCRdb ran MiXCR on the PCR reads. Of some 370,000 distinct CDR3 sequences in the sample, about a third were seen once. The sequencing input was blood. The receptors were sampled from a girl between 5 and 17 years old with multiple sclerosis. The CDR3 runs from the conserved cysteine through the conserved F or W. The D gene is left open where the match is weak. Size is stated for part of the rows, as once, few or many counts, or as a class when the clone is expanded.

J: TRBJ2-1; D: TRBD2; V: TRBV10-3; size: .; DNA: TGTGCCATCAGTGTGCCTAGCGGGGTATACAATGAGCAGTTCTTC; CDR3: CAISVPSGVYNEQFF
J: TRBJ2-5; D: .; V: TRBV4-3; size: many; DNA: TGCGCCAGCAGCCCATTCTTCCAGGGCAGACAAGAGACCCAGTACTTC; CDR3: CASSPFFQGRQETQYF
J: TRBJ2-7; D: .; V: TRBV27; size: .; DNA: TGTGCCAGCAGTGTAACCTTCTCCTACGAGCAGTACTTC; CDR3: CASSVTFSYEQYF
J: TRBJ1-1; D: .; V: TRBV12-3/TRBV12-4; size: .; DNA: TGTGCCAGCAGTACCTCTCAGGGGTTTGGCACTGAAGCTTTCTTT; CDR3: CASSTSQGFGTEAFF
J: TRBJ1-5; D: TRBD1; V: TRBV6-1; size: .; DNA: TGTGCCAGCAGTCCAGGACAGGGGGGATATCAGCCCCAGCATTTT; CDR3: CASSPGQGGYQPQHF
J: TRBJ2-1; D: .; V: TRBV7-3; size: .; DNA: TGTGCCAGCAGCCCGGACAGTGCACCCTACAATGAGCAGTTCTTC; CDR3: CASSPDSAPYNEQFF
J: TRBJ2-6; D: .; V: TRBV5-1; size: .; DNA: TGCGCCAGCGCGGCAGGGACTCTGGGGGCCAACGTCCTGACTTTC; CDR3: CASAAGTLGANVLTF
J: TRBJ1-4; D: TRBD1; V: TRBV29-1; size: .; DNA: TGCAGCGTTGAAGGGGCCGACAGGGGGAATGAAAAACTGTTTTTT; CDR3: CSVEGADRGNEKLFF
J: TRBJ2-1; D: .; V: TRBV7-9; size: few; DNA: TGTGCCAGCAGCCAGGGACGGAATTTTAACAATGAGCAGTTCTTC; CDR3: CASSQGRNFNNEQFF
J: TRBJ1-1; D: .; V: TRBV9; size: .; DNA: TGTGCCAGCGGACCCCCGACAGGTGAAGCTTTCTTT; CDR3: CASGPPTGEAFF